These T cell receptor beta chains were read from a single sample in a study of blood T cell repertoires in COVID-19. Produced via immunoSEQ multiplex PCR; TCRdb's table is partial and in-frame only. This sample has about 36,000 clones; about 82% occur once, and the top ten carry under 5%. The sample comprised peripheral blood. These receptors all come from a man aged 45-60 years with active COVID-19. CDR3s include the opening cysteine and the closing phenylalanine or tryptophan. Only some rows state a clone size, as once, few, many or a class for expanded clones.

V,size,J,CDR3
TRBV7-9,.,TRBJ2-1,CASSLGSPIYNEQFF
TRBV28,medium-sized,TRBJ2-7,CASSSLRDRIYEQYF
TRBV19,.,TRBJ1-5,CASRNTGNQPQHF
TRBV27,.,TRBJ2-7,CASSLFGGPSYEQYF
TRBV12-3/TRBV12-4,.,TRBJ1-2,CASGRGGYTF
TRBV18,.,TRBJ2-7,CASSPLGPPYEQYF
TRBV11-2,.,TRBJ1-3,CASSLTGGPSYYSGNTIYF
TRBV5-1,once,TRBJ2-5,CASSQKETQYF
TRBV12-3/TRBV12-4,large,TRBJ2-7,CASSYNYEQYF
TRBV4-1,.,TRBJ2-2,CASSPMRGSGGLRTGELFF
TRBV7-8,.,TRBJ1-6,CASSPPRTGGAPLHF
TRBV7-9,.,TRBJ1-6,CASSLDPWEYHSPLHF
TRBV27,.,TRBJ2-7,CASSLSLAGNRYEQYF
TRBV19,.,TRBJ2-7,CASSIGLASYEQYF
TRBV5-6,.,TRBJ2-7,CASSPYLSSYEQYF
TRBV11-2,.,TRBJ1-5,CASSLQQGAGQPQHF
TRBV5-1,.,TRBJ2-7,CASSFGGSYEQYF